This TCR beta chain came from a study of blood T cells in healthy people across ages. Study overall: Every two T cells gave about one barcoded beta molecule via template switching.

This clonotype turned up a few times. Every sample gave at least 6 micrograms of total RNA when it was extracted. It was with a sample-barcoded 5' primer and a J-beta primer mix that a second PCR of roughly 6 to 11 cycles was run. TCRdb analysed the 5' RACE reads with MiXCR anew, one entry per CDR3 protein. Among some 1,500,000 distinct CDR3 sequences listed, 35% to 45% were seen once. Per the germline V gene, CDR1 is SGHTA and CDR2 is FQGNSA. J was trimmed by 2 bases and V by 5 bases; bases with no gene match: 9. This CDR3 is 15 amino acids long. The material sequenced was blood. The clonotype originates from a woman aged 18-29 years in good health. J is TRBJ2-7 and V is TRBV7-2; 7 positions match TRBD1. This CDR3 is CASSPGTVVTYEQYF. The CDR3 bases are TGTGCCAGCAGCCCCGGGACAGTAGTTACCTACGAGCAGTACTTC.